The source of this T cell receptor (beta chain) is a study of shared clonotypes between healthy human individuals. Sequenced by immunoSEQ multiplex PCR; TCRdb stores in-frame clones only, minus some. The profile shows 1,100,000 or so clones, around 78% of them singletons. The sequence was collected from a man aged 18 to 35 in good health. Some clones in this sample may be carry-over from other donors' samples. Source material: memory CD4+ T cells from PBMCs. Described subset: CD45RA-negative fraction.

CDR3 in DNA: TGTGCCATCAAGGGGCTACCAACCACCGGGGAGCTGTTTTTT. Its protein product is CAIKGLPTTGELFF. The chain links TRBV10-3 to TRBJ2-2, with a tentative D call TRBD1 (5 bases). Trimming removed 7 bases from V and 4 bases from J, with 13 bases in between. Germline V gene data show CDR1 as ENHRY and CDR2 as SYGVKD. This CDR3 contains 14 residues.